This T cell receptor beta chain came from a study of graft-versus-host responses after intestinal transplantation. Whole-study findings and limits: High graft-versus-host to host-versus-graft clonal ratios were seen in allografts of patients with graft-donor T cell macrochimerism.

CDR3 size: 14 residues. Germline V gene data show CDR1 as KGHSH and CDR2 as LQKENI. Trimming removed 4 bases from V and 8 bases from J, with 14 bases in between. The method was immunoSEQ multiplex PCR; TCRdb's version includes in-frame clones alone and lacks a portion of them. The repertoire holds some 120,000 clones, with about nine tenths as singletons. A remark on this clone: The antigen is unknown.

This TCR was recovered from a human donor who received an intestinal transplant. The gene calls are TRBV18 and TRBJ1-4, with D possibly being TRBD1 (5 bases). Sequencing used unstimulated CD4+ T cells sorted from spleen or lymph node cells, obtained before intestinal transplant. The CDR3: CASSRSGGTEKLFF. The CDR3 DNA is TGTGCCAGCTCACGATCAGGCGGGACGGAAAAACTGTTTTTT.